One sample yielded the 22 T cell receptor beta chains listed below, sequenced in a study of T cell responses to AZD1222 COVID-19 vaccine. Clones were read by immunoSEQ multiplex PCR, and TCRdb kept only the in-frame ones, dropping some. The table includes fewer than 50,000 clones, less than 95% detected once. The material sequenced was peripheral blood, taken 28 days after the second AZD1222 dose. Receptors originate from an adult who received the AZD1222 COVID-19 vaccine.

V usage is TRBV7-2 and J usage is TRBJ2-7; 8 nucleotides align to TRBD2. CDR3 length: 14 residues. Germline V gene sequence: CDR1 SGHTA, CDR2 FQGNSA. The trim removed 3 bases at V and 3 bases at J, leaving 4 bases unmatched. Here the CDR3 reads CASSLGGRLYEQYF. The CDR3 DNA reads as TGTGCCAGCAGCTTGGGCGGGAGGCTCTACGAGCAGTACTTC.

This clone was counted between two and nine times. The chain uses TRBV27 and TRBJ1-4; TRBD1 agrees at 9 bases. Germline V lookup: CDR1 MNHEY, CDR2 SMNVEV (reference sequence). This CDR3 comprises 16 residues. J gave up 5 bases and V 5 bases, and 9 bases lay outside the gene matches. CDR3 DNA: TGTGCCAGCAGTCCACCCAGGGGGACAGGGAATGAAAAACTGTTTTTT. It translates to CASSPPRGTGNEKLFF.

CDR3 region: CASSPGLAGAVGQFF. CDR3 sequence (DNA): TGTGCCAGCTCACCGGGTCTAGCGGGGGCCGTGGGGCAGTTCTTC. The chain is built from TRBV18 and TRBJ2-1, with 10 bases matching TRBD2. V was pared by 3 bases and J by 12 bases, with 11 bases of the junction left unmatched. Germline CDR1 KGHSH, CDR2 LQKENI. The CDR3 is 15 amino acids.

The rearrangement joins TRBV9 to TRBJ2-1; 8 nucleotides line up with TRBD1. The CDR3 is 16 residues long. Losses at the gene ends were 3 bases for V and 7 bases for J; bases not matched to a gene: 12. Germline V gene sequence: CDR1 SGDLS, CDR2 YYNGEE. The CDR3 spells CASSDPRDRRPNEQFF. The CDR3 coding sequence is TGTGCCAGCAGCGATCCCCGGGACAGGAGACCGAATGAGCAGTTCTTC.

The rearrangement joins TRBV4-2 to TRBJ1-1; 9 nucleotides line up with TRBD1. The junction had 7 bases not matched to a gene; V was cut back by 5 bases and J by 9 bases. Germline CDR1 is LGHNA and CDR2 is YNFKEQ. This CDR3 is built from 13 residues. CDR3 DNA sequence: TGTGCCAGCAGCTCTCGACAGGGGGTTCAAGCTTTCTTT. This sequence encodes CASSSRQGVQAFF.

The chain recombines TRBV6-5 with TRBJ2-7, with TRBD1 identical over 8 bases. This CDR3 comprises 13 residues. Germline assignment: CDR1 MNHEY and CDR2 SVGAGI. Trimming removed 6 bases from V and 5 bases from J; junction bases left unmatched: 6. The CDR3 DNA reads as TGTGCCAGCAGAGACAGGGGTTCGCACGAGCAGTACTTC. It is translated as CASRDRGSHEQYF.

J is TRBJ2-5 and V is TRBV12-3 or TRBV12-4; unclear D gene. The germline V and J ends were trimmed by 5 bases and 5 bases, with 12 bases remaining between them. This CDR3 region has 13 residues. CDR3 coding DNA: TGTGCCAGCAGTCCGAGTACCGGGGAGACCCAGTACTTC. Amino acid sequence: CASSPSTGETQYF.

The genes are TRBV29-1 and TRBJ1-1; 7 bases align to TRBD1. CDR3 size: 13 residues. V was pared by 5 bases and J by 5 bases, with 8 bases of the junction left unmatched. CDR1 is SQVTM, CDR2 ANQGSEA, per germline. In nucleotides, the CDR3 is TGCAGCGTTTCTGTCACAGGGGAGACTGAAGCTTTCTTT. The encoded protein is CSVSVTGETEAFF.

This rearrangement joins TRBV27 to TRBJ1-1; possible D gene TRBD1, 5 bases. V dropped 2 bases and J dropped 6 bases, with 7 bases sitting between them. This CDR3 has 12 amino acids. Germline V gene data show CDR1 as MNHEY and CDR2 as SMNVEV (reference sequence). The CDR3 DNA reads TGTGCCAGCAGTTTAAGAGGGGCTGAAGCTTTCTTT. Amino acids: CASSLRGAEAFF.

The chain employs TRBV6-5 and TRBJ2-1; D perhaps matches TRBD1 (6 bases). The V end lost 6 bases, the J end lost 4 bases, and 16 bases lay between the germline ends. The length of the CDR3 is 15 residues. CDR1 MNHEY and CDR2 SVGAGI come from the germline V gene. As DNA, the CDR3 is TGTGCCAGCAGGCCAGACCGGGACATATACAATGAGCAGTTCTTC. It yields the protein CASRPDRDIYNEQFF.

The rearrangement links TRBV19 to TRBJ1-4; 7 bases line up with TRBD1. There are 14 residues in the CDR3. Germline assignment: CDR1 LNHDA and CDR2 SQIVND (reference sequence). Trimming cost V 5 bases and J 5 bases; bases outside gene matches: 5. CDR3 nucleotide sequence: TGTGCCAGTAGTCTGACAGGGAGGAATGAAAAACTGTTTTTT. Translated: CASSLTGRNEKLFF.

This sequence joins TRBV3-1 (or the pseudogene TRBV3-2) and TRBJ1-1; D is unresolved. The germline gives CDR1 LGHDT, CDR2 YNNKEL (reference sequence). Trimming removed 0 bases from V and 9 bases from J, with 11 bases in between. This CDR3 has 13 residues. DNA for the CDR3: TGTGCCAGCAGCCAAGATCTCAAGAGCCAAGCTTTCTTT. This translates into CASSQDLKSQAFF.

V gene TRBV7-2 combines with J gene TRBJ2-3; D may be TRBD1 (5 bases). CDR1 SGHTA and CDR2 FQGNSA come from the germline V gene. Trimming left V 5 bases short and J 6 bases short, with 12 bases between. The CDR3 has 13 residues. The CDR3 region is CASSLRVPDTQYF. The CDR3 DNA follows: TGTGCCAGCAGCCTCAGGGTACCCGATACGCAGTATTTT.

V is TRBV5-6 and J is TRBJ1-1; maybe TRBD1 (5 bases). The CDR3 extends over 14 amino acids. Germline V gives CDR1 SGHDT, CDR2 YYEEEE. Between the trimmed V and J ends, which lost 1 base and 2 bases, there was a span of 9 bases. This chain's CDR3 is CASSLPGGNTEAFF. The CDR3 nucleotides read TGTGCCAGCAGCTTGCCCGGGGGTAACACTGAAGCTTTCTTT.

The chain joins TRBV6-5 to TRBJ1-5; tentatively, D is TRBD1 (6 bases). Germline CDR1 reads MNHEY; CDR2 reads SVGAGI. This CDR3 is 15 amino acids long. Deletions cut 6 bases from V and 6 bases from J, with 18 bases between. The CDR3 loop is CASRAEGGESQPQHF. The CDR3 DNA reads as TGTGCCAGCAGGGCCGAGGGGGGAGAGAGTCAGCCCCAGCATTTT.

This chain links TRBV2 with TRBJ2-7; a possible D gene is TRBD2 (5 bases). The germline V gene encodes CDR1 SNHLY and CDR2 FYNNEI. Trimming took off 9 bases at V and 4 bases at J, with 10 bases between the two ends. CDR3 size: 11 residues. The CDR3 bases are TGTGCCAGTGGACTGAAATACGAGCAGTACTTC. This translates into CASGLKYEQYF.

V gene TRBV4-3 combines with J gene TRBJ1-1; D is undetermined. The V and J ends lost 0 bases and 0 bases respectively, with 14 bases between them. The germline gives CDR1 LGHNA, CDR2 YSLEER. The CDR3 has 17 amino acids. The DNA for the CDR3 is TGCGCCAGCAGCCAAGATGTGGCGGGAGTCGTGAACACTGAAGCTTTCTTT. Translating gives CASSQDVAGVVNTEAFF.

This sequence joins TRBV20-1 and TRBJ1-1, with D perhaps TRBD1 (6 bases). Germline values: CDR1 DFQATT, CDR2 SNEGSKA (reference sequence). V was cut by 6 bases and J by 7 bases, with 12 bases left in between. CDR3 size: 11 residues. The CDR3: CSANRVGEAFF. DNA of the CDR3: TGCAGTGCCAACAGGGTAGGTGAAGCTTTCTTT.

This chain uses TRBV24-1 with TRBJ1-2; D uncertain. Germline CDR1 is KGHDR and CDR2 is SFDVKD. Between the trimmed V and J ends, which lost 3 bases and 8 bases, there was a span of 12 bases. CDR3 length: 13 amino acids. CDR3 nucleotide sequence: TGTGCCACCAGTGATCAGACGGGGAGGGGCTACACCTTC. This translates into CATSDQTGRGYTF.

The CDR3, as DNA: TGTGCATCCTTGAAAGAACAGAACACTGAAGCTTTCTTT. This codes for CASLKEQNTEAFF. The V gene is TRBV19, the J gene TRBJ1-1; D gene uncertain. Germline CDR1 is LNHDA and CDR2 is SQIVND (reference sequence). The CDR3 covers 13 residues.

The J gene is TRBJ1-1, the V gene TRBV7-9; 7 bases agree with TRBD1. CDR1 and CDR2 (germline): SEHNR, FQNEAQ (reference sequence). The J segment lost 1 base and the V segment lost 7 bases, leaving 3 bases of the junction unmatched. The CDR3 extends over 13 amino acids. The CDR3 spells CASMGQPNTEAFF. The DNA for the CDR3 is TGTGCCAGCATGGGACAGCCGAACACTGAAGCTTTCTTT. The entire variable domain, with the rest obtained from reference TRBV7-9 and TRBJ1-1, is as follows: DTGVSQNPRHKITKRGQNVTFRCDPISEHNRLYWYRQTLGQGPEFLTYFQNEAQLEKSRLLSDRFSAERPKGSFSTLEIQRTEQGDSAMYLCASMGQPNTEAFFGQGTRLTVV.

The gene calls are TRBV12-5 and TRBJ1-1; D is unclear. The CDR3 contains 14 residues. Germline-derived CDR1 and CDR2 are LGHNT and FRNRAP. Deletions cut 2 bases from V and 1 base from J, with 8 bases between. CDR3 bases: TGTGCTAGTGGTTTGAGAGATAGGAACACTGAAGCTTTCTTT. Translating it yields CASGLRDRNTEAFF.